What follows are 25 T cell receptor beta chains derived from one specimen sequenced in a study of molecular identifiers for immune sequencing clone quantification. Using its own MiXCR run on the PCR reads, TCRdb lists one record per CDR3 protein. The profile shows hundreds of thousands of distinct CDR3 sequences, about 25% of them singletons. Source material: naive CD8+ T cells from blood, with Jurkat cell RNA spiked in. Specified subset: FACS-sorted CD8+CD4-CCR7+CD45RA+ naive T cells. These receptors were taken from a human donor in good health. Some libraries in this study had Jurkat cell RNA spiked in.

This clonotype was observed at least ten times. This chain joins TRBV20-1 and TRBJ2-3, with a weak D call TRBD2 (5 bases). The V end lost 0 bases, the J end lost 5 bases, and 15 bases lay between the germline ends. Germline-derived CDR1 and CDR2 are DFQATT and SNEGSKA (reference sequence). The CDR3 is 15 amino acids. The CDR3 DNA reads as TGCAGTGCTAGAGATCACGTGAGGGCCGTAGATACGCAGTATTTT. This gives the protein CSARDHVRAVDTQYF.

This clonotype has only a few counts. The chain joins TRBV28 to TRBJ2-3, with 8 bases identical to TRBD1. Germline assignment: CDR1 MDHEN and CDR2 SYDVKM. There are 16 residues in the CDR3. V gave up 4 bases and J gave up 6 bases; unmatched junction bases: 12. DNA for the CDR3: TGTGCCAGCAGTTCCGAAGTTGGCAGGGGGCTGGATACGCAGTATTTT. Amino acids: CASSSEVGRGLDTQYF.

This clonotype was observed at least ten times. The chain recombines TRBV6-2 or TRBV6-3 with TRBJ1-1; D remains ambiguous. CDR1 and CDR2 from the germline V gene are MNHEY and SVGEGT. The CDR3 has 16 amino acids. V was trimmed by 6 bases and J by 1 base, leaving 18 bases between them. CDR3 sequence (DNA): TGTGCCAGCAGCCTCCGACGGACGGCCTCGAACACTGAAGCTTTCTTT. This gives the protein CASSLRRTASNTEAFF.

This clonotype was counted ten times or more. CDR3 residues: CASSLVTSGPYEQYF. CDR3 bases: TGTGCCAGCAGCTTGGTGACTAGCGGGCCTTACGAGCAGTACTTC. The chain has TRBV5-4 and TRBJ2-7; 10 positions agree with TRBD2. The CDR3 has 15 residues. Trimming removed 0 bases from V and 4 bases from J; junction bases left unmatched: 4. Germline CDR1 and CDR2: SGHNT and YYREEE (reference sequence).

This clonotype was counted at least ten times. The chain combines TRBV20-1 with TRBJ2-3; D remains ambiguous. Trimming shortened V by 1 base and J by 5 bases, and 13 bases separated the two germline ends. The length of the CDR3 is 14 residues. CDR1 is DFQATT and CDR2 is SNEGSKA in the germline V gene (reference sequence). Here the CDR3 reads CSARAPLPGDTQYF. The CDR3 DNA reads as TGCAGTGCTAGAGCCCCATTGCCAGGAGATACGCAGTATTTT.

The chain combines TRBV12-3 or TRBV12-4 with TRBJ2-5; 9 positions agree with TRBD2. The CDR3 length is 15 residues. J gave up 4 bases and V 4 bases, and 7 bases lay outside the gene matches. CDR3 loop: CASSSMAGGLETQYF. CDR3 nucleotides: TGTGCCAGCAGTTCCATGGCGGGGGGGTTAGAGACCCAGTACTTC.

This clonotype was seen only a few times. V and J are TRBV28 and TRBJ1-5; a weak D match, TRBD1 (5 bases). Germline CDR1 reads MDHEN; CDR2 reads SYDVKM. Trimming removed 5 bases from V and 4 bases from J, with 18 bases in between. The CDR3 covers 16 residues. CDR3: CASSITLSGGNQPQHF. The CDR3 DNA is TGTGCCAGCAGTATCACCCTTTCTGGGGGGAATCAGCCCCAGCATTTT.

The chain carries TRBV6-1 and TRBJ2-3; D gene unclear. The CDR3 has 14 residues. Trimming took off 3 bases at V and 4 bases at J, with 11 bases between the two ends. Germline lookup yields CDR1 MNHNS and CDR2 SASEGT. For the CDR3, the DNA is TGTGCCAGCAGTGATCTCACACCAGCAGATACGCAGTATTTT. Encoded protein: CASSDLTPADTQYF.

The count of this clonotype is one. The chain combines TRBV7-9 with TRBJ2-3, with D possibly being TRBD1 or TRBD2 (6 bases each). The germline V gene encodes CDR1 SEHNR and CDR2 FQNEAQ (reference sequence). The CDR3 has 15 amino acids. The germline V and J ends were trimmed by 6 bases and 2 bases, with 15 bases remaining between them. This chain's CDR3 is CASSNWGAHTDTQYF. The CDR3 region has the DNA TGTGCCAGCAGTAATTGGGGGGCCCACACAGATACGCAGTATTTT.

This clonotype has just one count. A much larger clone differs from this one at a single base, so this may be a read error. The rearrangement uses TRBV28 and TRBJ2-7; D is unclear. This CDR3 region has 13 residues. From germline, CDR1 is MDHEN and CDR2 SYDVKM. The CDR3 sequence is CASSSRRNYEQHF. The CDR3 nucleotides read TGTGCCAGCAGCTCCCGCAGGAACTACGAGCAGCACTTC.

The rearrangement links TRBV19 to TRBJ2-2, with TRBD1 as a possible D gene (5 bases). CDR3 length: 13 residues. CDR1 and CDR2 (germline): LNHDA, SQIVND (reference sequence). Here the CDR3 DNA reads TGTGCTTGTGGACAAGGATATGGCGGGGAGCTGTTTTTT. It encodes CACGQGYGGELFF.

This clonotype has ten or more counts. The CDR3 DNA reads as TGTGCTGGGGATACGCAGTATTTT. Protein product: CAGDTQYF. This chain links TRBV7-9 with TRBJ2-3; D uncertain. This CDR3 is 8 amino acids long. Germline CDR1 is SEHNR and CDR2 is FQNEAQ (reference sequence).

There are many counts of this clonotype. V usage is TRBV19 and J usage is TRBJ2-3, with D perhaps TRBD1 (5 bases). Germline V gene sequence: CDR1 LNHDA, CDR2 SQIVND (reference sequence). This CDR3 spans 15 amino acids. V lost 4 bases, J lost 1 base, and 12 bases lay in between. CDR3 amino acids: CASSKDRARTDTQYF. Here the CDR3 DNA reads TGTGCCAGTAGTAAAGACAGAGCCCGCACAGATACGCAGTATTTT.

There are many counts of this clonotype. The chain couples TRBV20-1 to TRBJ1-1, with a tentative D call TRBD1 (6 bases). The CDR3 covers 17 residues. Germline V gene lookup returns CDR1 DFQATT and CDR2 SNEGSKA (reference sequence). V was trimmed by 3 bases and J by 3 bases, leaving 23 bases between them. This chain's CDR3 is CSASVRDTMFLDTEAFF. CDR3 bases: TGCAGTGCTAGTGTCCGGGACACCATGTTTTTGGACACTGAAGCTTTCTTT.

This clonotype was observed a handful of times. The chain uses TRBV14 and TRBJ2-7, with D tentatively TRBD1 (5 bases). The V and J ends lost 2 bases and 6 bases respectively, with 11 bases between them. Germline-derived CDR1 and CDR2 are SGHDN and FVKESK. The CDR3 sequence is 13 residues long. Written as DNA, the CDR3 is TGTGCCAGCAGCCAAACATACAGGAGCGAGCAGTACTTC. Translated: CASSQTYRSEQYF.

This clonotype was seen more than once but under ten times. The chain links TRBV30 to TRBJ2-2, with TRBD2 as a possible D gene (5 bases). The germline V gene has CDR1 GTSNPN and CDR2 SVGIG (reference sequence). CDR3 size: 14 residues. Trimming took 7 bases from V and 3 from J, leaving 15 bases between them. As DNA, the CDR3 is TGTGCCTCTGAAGGAACGGGATACACCGGGGAGCTGTTTTTT. Translation: CASEGTGYTGELFF.

Turning to this clonotype: Possible read error: a much larger clone is one base away. V gene TRBV4-1 combines with J gene TRBJ2-3, with D unclear. Germline values: CDR1 MGHRA, CDR2 YSYEKL. This CDR3 comprises 12 residues. The CDR3 here is CASNQTTGTQYF. The CDR3 DNA reads as TGCGCCAGCAACCAAACGACGGGTACGCAGTATTTT.

V usage is TRBV5-4 and J usage is TRBJ1-4; D is perhaps TRBD1 (5 bases). The V and J ends lost 0 bases and 10 bases respectively, with 19 bases between them. The CDR3 loop spans 16 amino acids. Germline V CDR1 and CDR2: SGHNT, YYREEE (reference sequence). CDR3 nucleotide sequence: TGTGCCAGCAGCTTGGTGACCGGGACTCAAGAGGCAAAACTGTTTTTT. This sequence encodes CASSLVTGTQEAKLFF.

This clonotype was detected only a few times. The genes are TRBV13 and TRBJ2-2, with 9 bases that match TRBD2. Looked up from germline, CDR1 is PRHDT and CDR2 is FYEKMQ (reference sequence). V was pared by 3 bases and J by 2 bases, with 7 bases of the junction left unmatched. The CDR3 is 17 amino acids. The CDR3 DNA follows: TGTGCCAGCAGCTTTATTCTAGCGGGGATTAACACCGGGGAGCTGTTTTTT. Residues: CASSFILAGINTGELFF.

This clonotype was detected many times. The chain has TRBV7-8 and TRBJ2-4; either TRBD1 or TRBD2 may supply D (5 bases each). Between the trimmed V and J ends, which lost 1 base and 3 bases, there was a span of 7 bases. Per the germline V gene, CDR1 is SGHVS and CDR2 is FQNEAQ. The CDR3 is 14 residues long. The CDR3 here is CASSLGDRKNIQYF. DNA of the CDR3: TGTGCCAGCAGCTTAGGGGACCGCAAAAACATTCAGTACTTC.

This clonotype was detected many times. V gene TRBV24-1 combines with J gene TRBJ2-3; no clear D. The CDR3 contains 14 residues. Trimming cost V 4 bases and J 0 bases, with 7 bases left between them. Germline values: CDR1 KGHDR, CDR2 SFDVKD. The CDR3 sequence is CATSEVGSTDTQYF. CDR3 DNA: TGTGCCACCAGTGAGGTAGGGAGCACAGATACGCAGTATTTT.

This clonotype was counted many times. The chain uses TRBV6-5 and TRBJ1-6; TRBD1 is a possible D gene (6 bases). V lost 2 bases and J lost 5, with 10 bases in between. Germline V gene sequence: CDR1 MNHEY, CDR2 SVGAGI. The CDR3 extends over 15 amino acids. CDR3 in DNA: TGTGCCAGCAGTTACCTGGACAGCAATAATTCACCCCTCCACTTT. Its protein product is CASSYLDSNNSPLHF.

To note about this clonotype: Given a much more abundant clone one base away, this may be a read error. The V gene is TRBV28, the J gene TRBJ2-3; D is undetermined. This CDR3 is built from 14 residues. Germline V lookup: CDR1 MDHEN, CDR2 SYDVKM. CDR3 sequence: CASNPRRNTDTRYF. The DNA of the CDR3 is TGTGCCAGCAATCCGCGGAGAAACACAGATACGCGGTATTTT.

This clonotype was observed a handful of times. This chain links TRBV19 with TRBJ2-1, with 12 bases lining up with TRBD2. J lost 6 bases, V lost 6 bases, and 6 bases had no gene match. The CDR3 extends over 15 amino acids. The V gene's germline CDR1 is LNHDA and CDR2 SQIVND (reference sequence). CDR3 residues: CASRTLAGGGNEQFF. The CDR3 nucleotides are TGTGCCAGTAGGACCCTAGCGGGGGGGGGCAATGAGCAGTTCTTC.

Many counts were recorded for this clonotype. This rearrangement joins TRBV5-1 to TRBJ2-5; TRBD2 matches at 10 bases. The germline V gene has CDR1 SGHRS and CDR2 YFSETQ. V shed 7 bases and J 4 bases; nucleotides not matched to a gene: 10. This CDR3 has 15 amino acids. CDR3 nucleotides: TGCGCCAGCGGATCCGGGACTAGCGCCTCAGAGACCCAGTACTTC. Residues: CASGSGTSASETQYF.